Following are 18 T cell receptor beta chains from one sample sequenced in a study of regulatory T cells in long-lasting Graves disease. Time point reported: persistent/refractory GD, antithyroid drugs over 5 years with positive TRAb. TCR sequences were obtained from RNA taken from PBMCs. Arm-PCR of CDR3 regions and iRepertoire HTBI primers were the basis on which TCR beta libraries were built. TCRdb passed the multiplex PCR reads through MiXCR, listing each CDR3 protein once. The data show 700,000 or so distinct CDR3 sequences, with 30% seen just once and around 40% held by the top ten. The sequences come from peripheral blood mononuclear cells (PBMCs), collected when the disease was refractory, from a patient treated with antithyroid drugs. The receptor set was obtained from a female donor with Graves disease.

This clonotype was counted a few times. The CDR3 bases are TGTGCCAGCAGCCGACGGATTAGCAATCAGCCCCAGCATTTT. Translated, it gives CASSRRISNQPQHF. This chain links TRBV3-1 with TRBJ1-5; D is uncertain. V was pared by 4 bases and J by 0 bases, with 7 bases between. The CDR3 length is 14 residues. Germline CDR1 and CDR2: LGHDT and YNNKEL (reference sequence).

The chain is built from TRBV20-1 and TRBJ2-5; D might be TRBD2 (6 bases). The germline gives CDR1 DFQATT, CDR2 SNEGSKA (reference sequence). The CDR3 length is 14 residues. V was shortened by 3 bases and J by 3 bases, with 14 bases between the two germline ends. The DNA of the CDR3 is TGCAGTGCTAGCCCGCTAGCGCTTAAAGAGACCCAGTACTTC. Its protein is CSASPLALKETQYF.

The chain carries TRBV10-3 and TRBJ2-7; possible D gene TRBD2, 6 bases. Between the trimmed V and J ends, which lost 6 bases and 3 bases, there was a span of 21 bases. This CDR3 comprises 16 residues. Germline V CDR1 and CDR2: ENHRY, SYGVKD. Here the CDR3 DNA reads TGTGCCATCAGCCGCGTCACTACGGGGGTCTTCTACGAGCAGTACTTC. Translation gives CAISRVTTGVFYEQYF.

V and J are TRBV19 and TRBJ2-7; 9 nucleotides align to TRBD1. With 10 bases clipped from V and 5 bases from J, the junction kept 6 bases outside the gene matches. The CDR3 is 12 residues long. Looked up from germline, CDR1 is LNHDA and CDR2 is SQIVND (reference sequence). The CDR3 DNA is TGTGCCACCCAACAGGGGGCCCACGAGCAGTACTTC. Translated: CATQQGAHEQYF.

The rearrangement joins TRBV29-1 to TRBJ1-1; D remains unclear. Trimming removed 7 bases at V and 7 bases at J, with 13 bases between. The CDR3 length is 11 residues. Germline V gene sequence: CDR1 SQVTM, CDR2 ANQGSEA. The CDR3 reads CSETSLHEAFF. CDR3 in DNA: TGCAGCGAAACCAGCCTACATGAAGCTTTCTTT. The full variable domain, rest sourced from reference TRBV29-1 and TRBJ1-1, is SAVISQKPSRDICQRGTSLTIQCQVDSQVTMMFWYRQQPGQSLTLIATANQGSEATYESGFVIDKFPISRPNLTFSTLTVSNMSPEDSSIYLCSETSLHEAFFGQGTRLTVV.

The chain has TRBV13 and TRBJ1-1, with D hard to call. The CDR3 spans 15 residues. Germline V gene lookup returns CDR1 PRHDT and CDR2 FYEKMQ (reference sequence). The ends were cut back, 4 bases at V and 3 bases at J, with 15 bases in the middle. The CDR3 coding sequence is TGTGCCAGCAGCTCATCGGACCTAGGGTACACTGAAGCTTTCTTT. Its protein product is CASSSSDLGYTEAFF.

This clonotype showed up just a few times. The CDR3 region has the DNA TGTGCCAGCAGTCAGCCGCATGAAAAACTGTTTTTT. This encodes CASSQPHEKLFF. The rearrangement uses TRBV6-1 and TRBJ1-4; the D is unclear. V was trimmed by 5 bases and J by 6 bases, leaving 7 bases between them. The germline V gene encodes CDR1 MNHNS and CDR2 SASEGT. This CDR3 comprises 12 residues.

This sequence joins TRBV27 and TRBJ1-1; unclear D gene. Deletions cut 0 bases from V and 2 bases from J, with 10 bases between. CDR3 length: 15 residues. Germline CDR1 is MNHEY and CDR2 is SMNVEV (reference sequence). CDR3 region: CASSLSRTDNTEAFF. The DNA for the CDR3 is TGTGCCAGCAGTTTATCCCGGACGGACAACACTGAAGCTTTCTTT.

This chain uses TRBV20-1 with TRBJ1-1; a possible D gene is TRBD1 (5 bases). V was clipped by 5 bases and J by 0 bases, with 19 bases between them. This CDR3 region has 16 residues. Per the germline V gene, CDR1 is DFQATT and CDR2 is SNEGSKA (reference sequence). The CDR3 DNA is TGCAGTGCTCGCTCCTACCTGGGGGGGGTGAACACTGAAGCTTTCTTT. Amino acid sequence: CSARSYLGGVNTEAFF.

The chain recombines TRBV6-1 with TRBJ1-3; D remains ambiguous. Deletions cut 1 base from V and 0 bases from J, with 10 bases between. CDR1 MNHNS and CDR2 SASEGT come from the germline V gene. The CDR3 sequence is 16 residues long. In nucleotides, the CDR3 is TGTGCCAGCAGTGAAGGTCACCTCACCTCTGGAAACACCATATATTTT. Its translation: CASSEGHLTSGNTIYF.

This clonotype has only a few counts. The chain links TRBV29-1 to TRBJ2-7, with 11 bases matching TRBD2. Germline lookup yields CDR1 SQVTM and CDR2 ANQGSEA. V shed 6 bases and J 2 bases; nucleotides not matched to a gene: 9. The CDR3 consists of 15 residues. The CDR3 DNA reads TGCAGCGTCAGACCCACTAGCGGGAGTGCCTACGAGCAGTACTTC. This encodes CSVRPTSGSAYEQYF.

This chain joins TRBV5-1 and TRBJ2-5; possibly TRBD2 for D (5 bases). Germline CDR1 reads SGHRS; CDR2 reads YFSETQ. Trimming took 1 base from V and 4 from J, leaving 11 bases between them. There are 14 residues in the CDR3. The CDR3: CASSLSGLRETQYF. Written as DNA, the CDR3 is TGCGCCAGCAGCTTGTCGGGGTTAAGAGAGACCCAGTACTTC. The full variable domain, with the rest looked up from reference TRBV5-1 and TRBJ2-5, is KAGVTQTPRYLIKTRGQQVTLSCSPISGHRSVSWYQQTPGQGLQFLFEYFSETQRNKGNFPGRFSGRQFSNSRSEMNVSTLELGDSALYLCASSLSGLRETQYFGPGTRLLVL.

Many counts were recorded for this clonotype. J is TRBJ1-5 and V is TRBV2; D gene uncertain. V was clipped by 4 bases and J by 2 bases, with 9 bases between them. Looked up from germline, CDR1 is SNHLY and CDR2 is FYNNEI. CDR3 length: 14 amino acids. DNA for the CDR3: TGTGCCAGCAGTGGCCAGCTGGGCAATCAGCCCCAGCATTTT. Protein: CASSGQLGNQPQHF.

The V gene is TRBV7-9, the J gene TRBJ2-7, with 9 bases that match TRBD1. The J segment lost 4 bases and the V segment lost 5 bases, leaving 12 bases of the junction unmatched. This CDR3 contains 16 residues. The germline CDR1 and CDR2 sequences are SEHNR and FQNEAQ (reference sequence). CDR3 region: CASSPQEGQGLYEQYF. CDR3 DNA sequence: TGTGCCAGCAGCCCTCAGGAGGGACAGGGACTTTACGAGCAGTACTTC.

This clonotype was seen at least ten times. V usage is TRBV7-9 and J usage is TRBJ2-7; tentative D call: TRBD1 (6 bases). V was trimmed by 4 bases and J by 4 bases, leaving 14 bases between them. Germline V gene sequence: CDR1 SEHNR, CDR2 FQNEAQ (reference sequence). The CDR3 loop spans 14 amino acids. The CDR3 DNA is TGTGCCAGCAGCTCCGGGACAATGGTGTACGAGCAGTACTTC. Protein: CASSSGTMVYEQYF.

In its sample, this clonotype was seen a few times. The CDR3 DNA follows: TGTGCCAGTAGTCCTAGCGGCGGCGGGGAGCTGTTTTTT. Protein product: CASSPSGGGELFF. The rearrangement uses TRBV19 and TRBJ2-2, with 7 bases aligning to TRBD2. The CDR3 contains 13 residues. Germline V gives CDR1 LNHDA, CDR2 SQIVND (reference sequence). The junction had 4 bases not matched to a gene; V was cut back by 5 bases and J by 7 bases.

The gene calls are TRBV6-1 and TRBJ1-5; TRBD1 agrees at 9 bases. Germline CDR1 is MNHNS and CDR2 is SASEGT. The CDR3 loop spans 14 amino acids. With V trimmed by 8 bases and J by 3 bases, 5 bases remained unmatched. CDR3 nucleotides: TGTGCCAGCCTCGACAGGGGGATCAATCAGCCCCAGCATTTT. This sequence encodes CASLDRGINQPQHF.

This clonotype was counted between two and nine times. The chain carries TRBV6-5 and TRBJ2-6, with TRBD1 identical over 7 bases. CDR1 and CDR2 (germline): MNHEY, SVGAGI. The CDR3 covers 20 residues. With 2 bases clipped from V and 0 bases from J, the junction kept 13 bases outside the gene matches. The CDR3 bases are TGTGCCAGCAGTTACGGGAACCCGGGACAGTCGATCTCTGGGGCCAACGTCCTGACTTTC. It specifies CASSYGNPGQSISGANVLTF.